One sample yielded the 14 T cell receptor beta chains listed below, sequenced in a study of T cell changes during pregnancy in multiple sclerosis. Libraries were prepared by immunoSEQ multiplex PCR; TCRdb keeps only in-frame clonotypes and omits some of them. The sample includes tens of thousands of clones, roughly 90% of them seen just once. The sequences come from peripheral blood, collected after pregnancy. These receptors all stem from a female donor in good health, enrolled as a control in a pregnancy study.

The rearrangement uses TRBV7-9 and TRBJ2-1, with D tentatively TRBD2 (6 bases). Trimming cost V 0 bases and J 8 bases, with 8 bases left between them. The CDR3 runs 13 residues. Per the germline V gene, CDR1 is SEHNR and CDR2 is FQNEAQ (reference sequence). CDR3 coding DNA: TGTGCCAGCAGCTTAGCTGGAGGGGATGAGCAGTTCTTC. It translates to CASSLAGGDEQFF.

V gene TRBV5-6 combines with J gene TRBJ2-3; the D is unclear. The CDR3 contains 16 residues. V was pared by 1 base and J by 0 bases, with 12 bases between. The germline V gene encodes CDR1 SGHDT and CDR2 YYEEEE. CDR3 residues: CASSLLPGSSTDTQYF. The CDR3 region has the DNA TGTGCCAGCAGCTTGCTGCCAGGTTCTAGCACAGATACGCAGTATTTT.

The genes are TRBV18 and TRBJ1-2; possible D gene TRBD1, 5 bases. Germline V gives CDR1 KGHSH, CDR2 LQKENI. Between the trimmed V and J ends, which lost 8 bases and 5 bases, there was a span of 18 bases. The length of the CDR3 is 14 residues. In DNA form, the CDR3 reads TGTGCCAGCCTACCCGGCAGGGTTGGGTATGGCTACACCTTC. Amino acids: CASLPGRVGYGYTF.

The chain combines TRBV27 with TRBJ2-7; TRBD1 agrees at 10 bases. Germline V gene lookup returns CDR1 MNHEY and CDR2 SMNVEV (reference sequence). Losses at the gene ends were 8 bases for V and 1 base for J; bases not matched to a gene: 5. CDR3 length: 14 residues. The CDR3 is CASGPGQGSYEQYF. As DNA, the CDR3 is TGTGCCAGCGGACCGGGACAGGGGTCCTACGAGCAGTACTTC.

The chain carries TRBV28 and TRBJ1-2; 12 bases fit TRBD1. The ends lost 2 bases at V and 4 bases at J; junction bases unmatched: 5. The CDR3 has 16 residues. Germline loops: CDR1 MDHEN, CDR2 SYDVKM. The CDR3 region is CASSLPGTGGAYGYTF. DNA for the CDR3: TGTGCCAGCAGTTTACCAGGGACAGGGGGCGCCTATGGCTACACCTTC.

This clone is a singleton in its sample. The chain joins TRBV19 to TRBJ2-1; the D is unclear. The germline V gene has CDR1 LNHDA and CDR2 SQIVND (reference sequence). Deletions cut 0 bases from V and 5 bases from J, with 14 bases between. The CDR3 loop spans 16 amino acids. CDR3 region: CASSIDRWARNNEQFF. The DNA of the CDR3 is TGTGCCAGTAGTATAGATCGTTGGGCCAGAAACAATGAGCAGTTCTTC.

This rearrangement joins TRBV6-5 to TRBJ2-3; 8 bases map to TRBD1. The CDR3 consists of 15 residues. Germline CDR1 is MNHEY and CDR2 is SVGAGI. J gave up 3 bases and V 0 bases, and 2 bases lay outside the gene matches. The CDR3 sequence is CASSYSRGLTDTQYF. The CDR3 region has the DNA TGTGCCAGCAGTTACTCCAGGGGGCTAACAGATACGCAGTATTTT.

This chain joins TRBV6-5 and TRBJ2-5; 8 nucleotides agree with TRBD1. J was trimmed by 3 bases and V by 8 bases; bases with no gene match: 8. Germline CDR1 MNHEY, CDR2 SVGAGI. The CDR3 sequence is 14 residues long. As DNA, the CDR3 is TGTGCCAGCCAGGGGGCGCGAGGGAAAGAGACCCAGTACTTC. Amino acids: CASQGARGKETQYF.

V and J are TRBV19 and TRBJ2-1; tentative D call: TRBD1 (5 bases). This CDR3 is built from 12 residues. Trimming removed 4 bases from V and 12 bases from J, with 13 bases in between. Germline values: CDR1 LNHDA, CDR2 SQIVND (reference sequence). In nucleotides, the CDR3 is TGTGCCAGTAGTAGTCAGGGAACTGGGCAGTTCTTC. Protein product: CASSSQGTGQFF.

V is TRBV10-3 and J is TRBJ1-6; the D gene is possibly TRBD1 (5 bases). The CDR3 spans 16 residues. Trimming shortened V by 4 bases and J by 3 bases, and 13 bases separated the two germline ends. Germline V gene lookup returns CDR1 ENHRY and CDR2 SYGVKD. CDR3 in amino acids: CAISGAGGFYNSPLHF. CDR3 DNA: TGTGCCATCAGTGGGGCGGGGGGATTCTATAATTCACCCCTCCACTTT.

V and J are TRBV10-3 and TRBJ2-1; possibly TRBD1 for D (6 bases). The germline V gene encodes CDR1 ENHRY and CDR2 SYGVKD. The CDR3 has 15 amino acids. V lost 11 bases and J 7 bases, leaving 24 bases between the germline ends. DNA for the CDR3: TGTGCCTCGCTCGACAGGATTGATTTCCAGAATGAGCAGTTCTTC. It is translated as CASLDRIDFQNEQFF.

The CDR3 spells CASSAGQGTDTQYF. CDR3 DNA: TGTGCCAGCAGCGCGGGACAGGGTACAGATACGCAGTATTTT. The J gene is TRBJ2-3, the V gene TRBV11-3; 9 nucleotides line up with TRBD1. In germline, CDR1 is SGHNT, CDR2 YENEEA. The CDR3 consists of 14 residues. The ends lost 5 bases at V and 3 bases at J; junction bases unmatched: 3.

The gene calls are TRBV2 and TRBJ1-2; D is uncertain. Germline V CDR1 and CDR2: SNHLY, FYNNEI. V lost 4 bases and J 8 bases, leaving 14 bases between the germline ends. The CDR3 is 13 amino acids. The CDR3 region is CASSVEGGSGYTF. CDR3 coding DNA: TGTGCCAGCAGTGTAGAGGGAGGTAGCGGCTACACCTTC.

The chain recombines TRBV11-3 with TRBJ2-1; possible D gene TRBD2, 6 bases. V lost 0 bases, J lost 7 bases, and 7 bases lay in between. There are 13 residues in the CDR3. Germline V gene data show CDR1 as SGHNT and CDR2 as YENEEA. CDR3 sequence reads: CASSLDGTNEQFF. CDR3 nucleotide sequence: TGTGCCAGCAGCTTAGATGGGACTAATGAGCAGTTCTTC.